In terms of frequency, the clone carrying this TCR beta chain is medium-sized. TRB was amplified from 250 ng of peripheral blood genomic DNA per sample. Germline CDR1 GTSNPN, CDR2 SVGIG (reference sequence). The CDR3 covers 15 residues. The data belong to a study of T cell clusters in autoimmune cytopenias. TRB was amplified by touch-down multiplex PCR, primer pools A and B combined. TCRdb reprocessed the multiplex PCR reads and reports one entry per CDR3 protein, with no DNA. Reported are roughly 3,100 distinct CDR3 sequences; the ten largest clones contain more than 15%. The sequence came from a human donor with an autoimmune cytopenia or autoimmune hepatitis (not recorded which). The chain has TRBV30 and TRBJ1-4; lacking DNA, the TRBD1 call made by TCRdb goes unchecked. Sequenced input: peripheral blood. The CDR3 reads CAWSAGSATNEKLFF.